Listed below are T cell receptor beta chains from one sample, sequenced in a study of beta chain features in type 1 diabetes. Profiled with immunoSEQ multiplex PCR; TCRdb holds only in-frame clones, not every one. The repertoire consists of about 150,000 clones, with approximately 8.1% occurring once and the leading ten covering 0.65%. The source material was central memory CD4+ T cells from blood. The origin of the receptors is a man younger than 30 in good health. Each CDR3 is given with its conserved first and last residue. A D gene is named only where the DNA matches it firmly. Clone sizes are given selectively: once, few, many, or a class where the clone is expanded.

D: TRBD2; V: TRBV11-2; J: TRBJ2-2; size: many; CDR3: CASRPGLAGGELFF; DNA: TGTGCCAGCAGGCCAGGACTAGCGGGCGGGGAGCTGTTTTTT
D: TRBD1; V: TRBV5-1; J: TRBJ1-2; size: many; CDR3: CASSTGQGTGYTF; DNA: TGCGCCAGCAGCACAGGACAGGGGACTGGCTACACCTTC
D: -; V: TRBV28; J: TRBJ1-2; size: many; CDR3: CASSSRHYTF; DNA: TGTGCCAGCAGTTCGAGACACTACACCTTC
D: -; V: TRBV9; J: TRBJ1-4; size: -; CDR3: CASGSASGGRGEKLFF; DNA: TGTGCCAGCGGCTCCGCGTCGGGAGGGAGAGGTGAAAAACTGTTTTTT
D: TRBD1; V: TRBV7-3; J: TRBJ1-1; size: few; CDR3: CASSNRGLNTEAFF; DNA: TGTGCCAGCAGCAACAGGGGATTGAACACTGAAGCTTTCTTT
D: TRBD1; V: TRBV30; J: TRBJ1-1; size: many; CDR3: CAWRGQGNTEAFF; DNA: TGTGCCTGGAGGGGACAGGGGAACACTGAAGCTTTCTTT
D: TRBD1; V: TRBV11-3; J: TRBJ2-1; size: few; CDR3: CASSTTGAGQFF; DNA: TGTGCCAGCAGCACGACAGGGGCGGGGCAGTTCTTC
D: TRBD2; V: TRBV19; J: TRBJ2-3; size: -; CDR3: CASSMWAGEADTQYF; DNA: TGTGCCAGTAGTATGTGGGCGGGAGAAGCAGATACGCAGTATTTT
D: -; V: TRBV28; J: TRBJ2-7; size: few; CDR3: CASSDTSYEQYF; DNA: TGTGCCAGCAGTGACACCTCCTACGAGCAGTACTTC
D: -; V: TRBV6-6; J: TRBJ2-7; size: many; CDR3: CASSRQDTYEQYF; DNA: TGTGCCAGCAGCCGACAGGATACCTACGAGCAGTACTTC
D: TRBD1; V: TRBV11-1; J: TRBJ1-1; size: few; CDR3: CASSFEGASTEAFF; DNA: TGTGCCAGCAGCTTCGAGGGGGCGAGTACTGAAGCTTTCTTT
D: -; V: TRBV6-5; J: TRBJ2-1; size: -; CDR3: CASSYSRYNEQFF; DNA: TGTGCCAGCAGTTACTCGAGATACAATGAGCAGTTCTTC
D: -; V: TRBV9; J: TRBJ2-1; size: few; CDR3: CASSVSGSSYNEQFF; DNA: TGTGCCAGCAGCGTTTCGGGTAGCTCCTACAATGAGCAGTTCTTC
D: TRBD2; V: TRBV28; J: TRBJ2-1; size: -; CDR3: CASSLGTRRYNEQFF; DNA: TGTGCCTCCTCTTTGGGGACTAGGCGGTACAATGAGCAGTTCTTC
D: -; V: TRBV9; J: TRBJ2-3; size: -; CDR3: CASSVGLGETDTQYF; DNA: TGTGCCAGCAGCGTAGGTCTAGGTGAGACAGATACGCAGTATTTT
D: -; V: TRBV5-4; J: TRBJ2-1; size: many; CDR3: CASSLGGGGLTNEQFF; DNA: TGTGCCAGCAGCTTGGGAGGTGGGGGACTTACAAATGAGCAGTTCTTC
D: TRBD1; V: TRBV27; J: TRBJ2-2; size: few; CDR3: CASSINRGLGELFF; DNA: TGTGCCAGCAGTATAAACAGGGGGCTCGGGGAGCTGTTTTTT
D: TRBD2; V: TRBV30; J: TRBJ2-1; size: -; CDR3: CAWNLVSGSNEQFF; DNA: TGTGCCTGGAATTTGGTAAGCGGGAGTAATGAGCAGTTCTTC
D: TRBD1; V: TRBV5-1; J: TRBJ2-5; size: -; CDR3: CASSLGQGQETQYF; DNA: TGCGCCAGCAGCTTGGGACAGGGACAAGAGACCCAGTACTTC
D: -; V: TRBV7-3; J: TRBJ2-3; size: -; CDR3: CASSFDGVPTDTQYF; DNA: TGTGCCAGCAGCTTCGACGGGGTGCCCACAGATACGCAGTATTTT
D: TRBD1; V: TRBV7-2; J: TRBJ1-6; size: -; CDR3: CASRLTGVNSPLHF; DNA: TGTGCCAGCAGACTCACAGGGGTGAATTCACCCCTCCACTTT
D: -; V: TRBV6-1; J: TRBJ2-7; size: few; CDR3: CASSRRGSYEQYF; DNA: TGTGCCAGCAGCCGGCGGGGCTCCTACGAGCAGTACTTC
D: TRBD1; V: TRBV10-3; J: TRBJ1-1; size: few; CDR3: CAIRSGQAAEAFF; DNA: TGTGCCATCAGGAGCGGACAGGCCGCCGAAGCTTTCTTT
D: TRBD1; V: TRBV6-5; J: TRBJ2-3; size: few; CDR3: CASSYGQGADTQYF; DNA: TGTGCCAGCAGTTATGGTCAGGGGGCAGATACGCAGTATTTT
D: TRBD1; V: TRBV6-5; J: TRBJ2-7; size: -; CDR3: CASSSPGTGKQYF; DNA: TGTGCCAGCAGTTCGCCCGGGACAGGGAAGCAGTACTTC
D: -; V: TRBV18; J: TRBJ1-2; size: -; CDR3: CASSPTRGGDGYTF; DNA: TGTGCCAGCTCCCCCACGAGGGGGGGTGATGGCTACACCTTC
D: -; V: TRBV6-1; J: TRBJ1-1; size: -; CDR3: CAAGVRATEAFF; DNA: TGTGCCGCCGGGGTGAGGGCCACTGAAGCTTTCTTT
D: TRBD1; V: TRBV30; J: TRBJ1-4; size: -; CDR3: CAWRGQPGVEKLFF; DNA: TGTGCCTGGAGGGGACAGCCCGGGGTAGAAAAACTGTTTTTT
D: -; V: TRBV10-3; J: TRBJ2-2; size: few; CDR3: CAISDSIKSFLFTGELFF; DNA: TGTGCCATCAGTGACTCTATCAAGTCGTTCCTTTTTACCGGGGAGCTGTTTTTT
D: -; V: TRBV18; J: TRBJ2-7; size: -; CDR3: CASSPKQGTYEQYF; DNA: TGTGCCAGCTCACCGAAACAGGGAACCTACGAGCAGTACTTC
D: TRBD2; V: TRBV7-9; J: TRBJ2-7; size: many; CDR3: CASLRGGEYEQYF; DNA: TGTGCCAGCCTGCGCGGGGGAGAATACGAGCAGTACTTC
D: TRBD1; V: TRBV28; J: TRBJ1-6; size: -; CDR3: CASSSWTGGSISPLHF; DNA: TGTGCCAGCAGTTCGTGGACAGGGGGCTCGATTTCACCCCTCCACTTT
D: -; V: TRBV7-2; J: TRBJ2-5; size: few; CDR3: CASSLWRLQETQYF; DNA: TGTGCCAGCAGCCTTTGGCGGTTACAAGAGACCCAGTACTTC
D: -; V: TRBV28; J: TRBJ1-2; size: many; CDR3: CASSPPTITSYGYTF; DNA: TGTGCCAGCAGTCCCCCGACAATCACTTCCTATGGCTACACCTTC
D: TRBD1; V: TRBV9; J: TRBJ1-4; size: few; CDR3: CASSARTGGYEKLFF; DNA: TGTGCCAGCAGCGCCAGGACAGGGGGTTATGAAAAACTGTTTTTT
D: TRBD1; V: TRBV28; J: TRBJ2-7; size: -; CDR3: CASRPPGQGAYEQYF; DNA: TGTGCCAGCAGGCCTCCGGGACAGGGGGCGTACGAGCAGTACTTC
D: -; V: TRBV28; J: TRBJ2-7; size: many; CDR3: CASSSLDWLSSYEQYF; DNA: TGTGCCAGCAGCTCTCTAGACTGGCTGAGCTCCTACGAGCAGTACTTC
D: TRBD2; V: TRBV7-2; J: TRBJ2-3; size: few; CDR3: CASSLELAGGPTDTQYF; DNA: TGTGCCAGCAGCTTAGAACTAGCGGGAGGGCCCACAGATACGCAGTATTTT
D: -; V: TRBV28; J: TRBJ1-1; size: many; CDR3: CASSSGSTEAFF; DNA: TGTGCCAGCAGTTCCGGGAGCACTGAAGCTTTCTTT
D: TRBD2; V: TRBV11-3; J: TRBJ2-3; size: few; CDR3: CASSLEARGGGADTQYF; DNA: TGTGCCAGCAGCTTGGAGGCCCGCGGCGGGGGGGCCGATACGCAGTATTTT
D: -; V: TRBV5-4; J: TRBJ1-2; size: -; CDR3: CASRPFVGGRAYTF; DNA: TGTGCCAGCAGACCTTTTGTGGGGGGAAGGGCCTACACCTTC
D: TRBD1; V: TRBV5-1; J: TRBJ1-4; size: -; CDR3: CASSLGQGEKLFF; DNA: TGCGCCAGCAGCTTGGGACAGGGTGAAAAACTGTTTTTT
D: -; V: TRBV6-1; J: TRBJ2-3; size: few; CDR3: CASSEQASGADTQYF; DNA: TGTGCCAGCAGTGAACAGGCCAGCGGAGCAGATACGCAGTATTTT
D: TRBD1; V: TRBV28; J: TRBJ2-1; size: -; CDR3: CASSGTGGRIEQFF; DNA: TGTGCCAGCAGCGGGACAGGGGGCCGGATTGAGCAGTTCTTC
D: -; V: TRBV9; J: TRBJ2-3; size: few; CDR3: CASSNPRTHSGGTDTQYF; DNA: TGTGCCAGCAGCAACCCGAGAACCCACAGTGGGGGGACAGATACGCAGTATTTT
D: -; V: TRBV28; J: TRBJ2-7; size: -; CDR3: CASRPGTRASYEQYF; DNA: TGTGCCAGCAGGCCCGGGACACGAGCTTCCTACGAGCAGTACTTC
D: -; V: TRBV30; J: TRBJ1-6; size: few; CDR3: CAWRGRGLLNSPLHF; DNA: TGTGCCTGGCGGGGAAGGGGGTTGCTCAATTCACCCCTCCACTTT
D: -; V: TRBV2; J: TRBJ1-4; size: few; CDR3: CAVRGTNEKLFF; DNA: TGTGCCGTCAGGGGAACTAATGAAAAACTGTTTTTT
D: TRBD1; V: TRBV7-2; J: TRBJ1-1; size: -; CDR3: CASSFQGVITEAFF; DNA: TGTGCCAGCAGCTTCCAGGGGGTCATCACTGAAGCTTTCTTT
D: TRBD1; V: TRBV7-6; J: TRBJ1-6; size: -; CDR3: CASSPNTGANSPLHF; DNA: TGTGCCAGCAGCCCTAATACAGGGGCTAATTCACCCCTCCACTTT
D: TRBD1; V: TRBV28; J: TRBJ1-2; size: -; CDR3: CASSSTGGYGYTF; DNA: TGTGCCAGCAGTTCGACAGGGGGCTATGGCTACACCTTC